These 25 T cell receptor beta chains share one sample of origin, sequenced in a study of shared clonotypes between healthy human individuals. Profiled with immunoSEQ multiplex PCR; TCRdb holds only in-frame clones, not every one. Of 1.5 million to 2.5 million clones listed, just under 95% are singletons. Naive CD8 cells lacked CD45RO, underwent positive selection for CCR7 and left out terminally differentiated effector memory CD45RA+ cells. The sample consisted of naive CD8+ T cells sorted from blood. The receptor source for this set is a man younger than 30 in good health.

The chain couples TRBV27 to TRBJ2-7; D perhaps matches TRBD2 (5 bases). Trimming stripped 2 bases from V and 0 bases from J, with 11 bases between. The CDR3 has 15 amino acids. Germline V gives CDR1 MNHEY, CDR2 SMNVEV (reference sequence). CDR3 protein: CASSLEVGGSYEQYF. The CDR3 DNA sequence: TGTGCCAGCAGTTTAGAGGTTGGAGGCTCCTACGAGCAGTACTTC.

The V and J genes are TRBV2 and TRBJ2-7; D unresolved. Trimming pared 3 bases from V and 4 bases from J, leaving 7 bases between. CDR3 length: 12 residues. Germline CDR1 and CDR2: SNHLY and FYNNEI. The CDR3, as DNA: TGTGCCAGCAGTGATGTTGGGTACGAGCAGTACTTC. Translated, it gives CASSDVGYEQYF.

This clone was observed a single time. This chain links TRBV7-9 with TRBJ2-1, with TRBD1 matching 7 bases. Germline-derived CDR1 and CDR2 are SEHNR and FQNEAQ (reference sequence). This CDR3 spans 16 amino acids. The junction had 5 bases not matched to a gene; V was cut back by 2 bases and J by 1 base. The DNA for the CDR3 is TGTGCCAGCAGCTTACCCTGGGACAGTTCCTACAATGAGCAGTTCTTC. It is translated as CASSLPWDSSYNEQFF.

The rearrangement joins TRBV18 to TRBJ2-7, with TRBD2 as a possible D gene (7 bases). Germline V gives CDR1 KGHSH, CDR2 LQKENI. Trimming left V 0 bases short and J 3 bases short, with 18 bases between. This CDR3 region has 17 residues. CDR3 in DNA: TGTGCCAGCTCACCACCTCCCCGGGGGGCGGGGGTCTACGAGCAGTACTTC. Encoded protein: CASSPPPRGAGVYEQYF.

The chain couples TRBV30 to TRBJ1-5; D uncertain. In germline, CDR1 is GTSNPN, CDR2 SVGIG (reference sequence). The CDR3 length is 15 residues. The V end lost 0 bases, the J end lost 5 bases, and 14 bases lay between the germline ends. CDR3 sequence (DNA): TGTGCCTGGAGTGTCAAGGGTCAGTGGGATCAGCCCCAGCATTTT. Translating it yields CAWSVKGQWDQPQHF.

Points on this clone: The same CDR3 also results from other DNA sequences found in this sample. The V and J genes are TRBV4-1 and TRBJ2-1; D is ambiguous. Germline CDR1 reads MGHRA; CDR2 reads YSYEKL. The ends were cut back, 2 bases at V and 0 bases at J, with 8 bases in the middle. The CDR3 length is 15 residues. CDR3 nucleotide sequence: TGCGCCAGCAGCCAAACAGAAAGCTCCTACAATGAGCAGTTCTTC. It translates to CASSQTESSYNEQFF.

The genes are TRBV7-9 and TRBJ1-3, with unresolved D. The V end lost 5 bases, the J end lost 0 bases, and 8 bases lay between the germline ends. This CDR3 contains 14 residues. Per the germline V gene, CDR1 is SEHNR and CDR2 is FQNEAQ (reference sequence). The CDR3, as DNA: TGTGCCAGCAGCACGGGTACCTCTGGAAACACCATATATTTT. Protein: CASSTGTSGNTIYF.

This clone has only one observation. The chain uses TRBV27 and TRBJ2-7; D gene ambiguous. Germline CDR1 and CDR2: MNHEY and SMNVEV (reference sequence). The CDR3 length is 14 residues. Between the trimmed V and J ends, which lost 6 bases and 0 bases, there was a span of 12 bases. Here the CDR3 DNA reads TGTGCCAGCAGCGATACAGTACTCTCCTACGAGCAGTACTTC. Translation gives CASSDTVLSYEQYF.

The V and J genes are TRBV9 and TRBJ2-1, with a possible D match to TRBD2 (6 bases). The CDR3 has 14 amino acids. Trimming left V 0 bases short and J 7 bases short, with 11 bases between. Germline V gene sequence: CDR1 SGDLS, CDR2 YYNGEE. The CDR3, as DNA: TGTGCCAGCAGCGTAGTTGGAGGGCCTAATGAGCAGTTCTTC. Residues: CASSVVGGPNEQFF.

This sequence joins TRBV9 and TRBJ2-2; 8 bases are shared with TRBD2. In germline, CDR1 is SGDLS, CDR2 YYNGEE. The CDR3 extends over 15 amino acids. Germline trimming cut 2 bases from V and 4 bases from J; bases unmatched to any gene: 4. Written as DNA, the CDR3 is TGTGCCAGCAGCGTGGGTAGCGGGGCCACCGGGGAGCTGTTTTTT. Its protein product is CASSVGSGATGELFF. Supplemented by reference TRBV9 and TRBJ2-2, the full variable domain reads DSGVTQTPKHLITATGQRVTLRCSPRSGDLSVYWYQQSLDQGLQFLIQYYNGEERAKGNILERFSAQQFPDLHSELNLSSLELGDSALYFCASSVGSGATGELFFGEGSRLTVL.

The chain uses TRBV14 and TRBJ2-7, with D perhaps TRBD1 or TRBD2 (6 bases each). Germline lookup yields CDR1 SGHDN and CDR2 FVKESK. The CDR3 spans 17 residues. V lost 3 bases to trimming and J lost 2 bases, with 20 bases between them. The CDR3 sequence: CASSHPHWGADTYEQYF. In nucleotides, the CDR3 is TGTGCCAGCAGCCACCCTCATTGGGGGGCCGACACCTACGAGCAGTACTTC.

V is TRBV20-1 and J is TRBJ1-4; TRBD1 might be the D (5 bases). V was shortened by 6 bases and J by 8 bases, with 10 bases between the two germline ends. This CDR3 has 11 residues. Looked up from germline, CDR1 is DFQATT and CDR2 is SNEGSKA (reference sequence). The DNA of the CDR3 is TGCAGTGCCCAGGACAACGAAAAACTGTTTTTT. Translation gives CSAQDNEKLFF.

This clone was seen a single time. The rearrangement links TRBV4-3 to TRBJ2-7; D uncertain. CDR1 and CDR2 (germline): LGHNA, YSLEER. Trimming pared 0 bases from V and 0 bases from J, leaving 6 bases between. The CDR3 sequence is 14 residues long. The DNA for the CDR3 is TGCGCCAGCAGCCAAGAGAGTTTCTCCTACGAGCAGTACTTC. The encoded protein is CASSQESFSYEQYF.

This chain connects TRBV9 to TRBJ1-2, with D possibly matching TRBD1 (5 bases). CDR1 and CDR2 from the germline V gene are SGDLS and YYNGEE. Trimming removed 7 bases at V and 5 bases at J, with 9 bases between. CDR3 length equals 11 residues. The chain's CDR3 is CASAAGYGYTF. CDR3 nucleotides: TGTGCCAGCGCGGCAGGGTATGGCTACACCTTC.

CDR3 region: CASSQVRGDSYEQYF. The CDR3 nucleotides read TGTGCCAGTAGCCAAGTCAGGGGCGACTCCTACGAGCAGTACTTC. The chain joins TRBV19 to TRBJ2-7; tentative D call: TRBD1 (6 bases). The CDR3 runs to 15 residues. The V gene's germline CDR1 is LNHDA and CDR2 SQIVND (reference sequence). The V gene lost 6 bases and the J gene lost 0 bases, with 15 bases spanning the gap.

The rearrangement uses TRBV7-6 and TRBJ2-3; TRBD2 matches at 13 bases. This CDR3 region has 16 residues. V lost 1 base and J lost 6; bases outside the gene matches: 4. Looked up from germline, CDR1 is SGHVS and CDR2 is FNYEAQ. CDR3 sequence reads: CASSLGGLAGADTQYF. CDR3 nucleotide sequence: TGTGCCAGCAGCTTAGGAGGACTAGCGGGGGCGGATACGCAGTATTTT.

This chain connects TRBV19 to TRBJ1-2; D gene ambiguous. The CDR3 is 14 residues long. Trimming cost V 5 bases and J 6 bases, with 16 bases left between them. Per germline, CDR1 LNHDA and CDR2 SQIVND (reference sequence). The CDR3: CASSLAVGPNGYTF. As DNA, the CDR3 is TGTGCCAGTAGTCTGGCCGTGGGTCCTAATGGCTACACCTTC.

Here the CDR3 reads CAISARDTDNEQFF. The CDR3 DNA follows: TGTGCCATCAGTGCCCGGGACACTGACAATGAGCAGTTCTTC. J is TRBJ2-1 and V is TRBV10-3, with D perhaps matching TRBD1 (6 bases). The CDR3 contains 14 residues. CDR1 is ENHRY and CDR2 is SYGVKD in the germline V gene. Trimming took 4 bases from V and 5 from J, leaving 12 bases between them.

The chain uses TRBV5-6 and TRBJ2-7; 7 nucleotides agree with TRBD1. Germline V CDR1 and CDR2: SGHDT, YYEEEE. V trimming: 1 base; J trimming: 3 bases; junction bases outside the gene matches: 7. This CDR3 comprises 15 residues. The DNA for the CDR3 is TGTGCCAGCAGCTTGAGGGGGCGAGAGGACTACGAGCAGTACTTC. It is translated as CASSLRGREDYEQYF.

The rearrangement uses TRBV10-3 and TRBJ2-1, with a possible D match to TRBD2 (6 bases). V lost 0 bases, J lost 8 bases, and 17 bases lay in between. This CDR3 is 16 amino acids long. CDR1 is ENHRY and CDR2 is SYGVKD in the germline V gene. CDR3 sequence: CAISESGGAARDEQFF. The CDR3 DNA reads TGTGCCATCAGTGAGTCGGGCGGGGCGGCCAGGGATGAGCAGTTCTTC.

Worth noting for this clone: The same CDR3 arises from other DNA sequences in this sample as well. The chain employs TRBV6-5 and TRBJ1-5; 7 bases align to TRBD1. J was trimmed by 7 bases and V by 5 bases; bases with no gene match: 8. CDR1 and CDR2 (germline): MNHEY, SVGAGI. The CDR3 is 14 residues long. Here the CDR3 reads CASSQGGEDQPQHF. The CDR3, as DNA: TGTGCCAGCAGTCAGGGGGGGGAGGACCAGCCCCAGCATTTT.

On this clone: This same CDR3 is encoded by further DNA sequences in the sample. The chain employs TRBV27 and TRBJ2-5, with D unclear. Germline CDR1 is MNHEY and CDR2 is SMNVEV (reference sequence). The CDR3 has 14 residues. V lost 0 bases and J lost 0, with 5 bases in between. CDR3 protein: CASSLSPYQETQYF. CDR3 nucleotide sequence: TGTGCCAGCAGTTTATCCCCGTACCAAGAGACCCAGTACTTC.

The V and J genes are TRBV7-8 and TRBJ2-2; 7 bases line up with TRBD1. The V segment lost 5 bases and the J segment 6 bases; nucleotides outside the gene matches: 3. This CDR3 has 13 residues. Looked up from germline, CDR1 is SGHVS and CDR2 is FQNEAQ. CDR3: CASSATGAGELFF. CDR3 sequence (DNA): TGTGCCAGCAGCGCCACAGGGGCCGGGGAGCTGTTTTTT.

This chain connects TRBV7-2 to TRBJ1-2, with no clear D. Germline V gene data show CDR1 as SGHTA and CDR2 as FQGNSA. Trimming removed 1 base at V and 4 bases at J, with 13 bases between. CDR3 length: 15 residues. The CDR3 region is CASSLDSDPGYGYTF. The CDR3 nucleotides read TGTGCCAGCAGCTTAGACTCGGACCCCGGCTATGGCTACACCTTC.

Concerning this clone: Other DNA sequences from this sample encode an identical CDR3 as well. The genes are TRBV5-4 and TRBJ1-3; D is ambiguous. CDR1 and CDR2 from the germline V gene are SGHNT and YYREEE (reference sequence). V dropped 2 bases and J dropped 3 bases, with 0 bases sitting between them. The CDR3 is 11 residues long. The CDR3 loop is CASSFGNTIYF. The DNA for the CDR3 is TGTGCCAGCAGCTTTGGAAACACCATATATTTT.